The 27 T cell receptor beta chains below were found in one sample sequenced in a study of blood T cell repertoires in COVID-19. Only in-frame clones appear in the TCRdb table, and some are missing; sequencing was by immunoSEQ multiplex PCR. This sample has 130,000 to 150,000 clones, with about 88% found just once. Sequenced input: peripheral blood. The source is a middle-aged man with active or convalescent COVID-19.

The rearrangement joins TRBV5-1 to TRBJ2-1; 14 bases map to TRBD2. Germline V gives CDR1 SGHRS, CDR2 YFSETQ. CDR3 length: 15 residues. Trimming took 5 bases from V and 8 from J; bases not matched to a gene: 6. CDR3 in DNA: TGCGCCAGCAGACCCGGGACTAGCGGGAGCCATGAGCAGTTCTTC. Its translation: CASRPGTSGSHEQFF. Based on the CDR3 plus reference TRBV5-1 and TRBJ2-1, the full variable domain is KAGVTQTPRYLIKTRGQQVTLSCSPISGHRSVSWYQQTPGQGLQFLFEYFSETQRNKGNFPGRFSGRQFSNSRSEMNVSTLELGDSALYLCASRPGTSGSHEQFFGPGTRLTVL.

The V call is TRBV10-3, the J call TRBJ1-1; a possible D gene is TRBD1 (6 bases). V lost 11 bases, J lost 0 bases, and 13 bases lay in between. The germline V gene encodes CDR1 ENHRY and CDR2 SYGVKD. The CDR3 has 13 amino acids. CDR3 bases: TGTGCCGCGGGGGCTAGGGTGAACACTGAAGCTTTCTTT. Encoded protein: CAAGARVNTEAFF.

The chain combines TRBV29-1 with TRBJ2-5, with 9 nucleotides matching TRBD1. CDR3 size: 12 residues. The V gene's germline CDR1 is SQVTM and CDR2 ANQGSEA. J was trimmed by 1 base and V by 7 bases; bases with no gene match: 1. CDR3 coding DNA: TGCAGCGGGGGACAGGGCCAAGAGACCCAGTACTTC. It yields the protein CSGGQGQETQYF.

This rearrangement joins TRBV19 to TRBJ2-3; 7 positions agree with TRBD2. The CDR3 runs to 16 residues. In germline, CDR1 is LNHDA, CDR2 SQIVND (reference sequence). The J segment lost 4 bases and the V segment lost 6 bases, leaving 13 bases of the junction unmatched. The CDR3 here is CASRNGKRGSADTQYF. The CDR3 region has the DNA TGTGCCAGTAGGAATGGGAAGCGGGGAAGCGCAGATACGCAGTATTTT.

The CDR3 DNA reads TGTGCCAGCAGTTCCTCGGCGGGGACTAATGAAAAACTGTTTTTT. This sequence encodes CASSSSAGTNEKLFF. The chain combines TRBV28 with TRBJ1-4; D call uncertain. The CDR3 totals 15 residues. V was shortened by 4 bases and J by 2 bases, with 11 bases between the two germline ends. Per the germline V gene, CDR1 is MDHEN and CDR2 is SYDVKM.

This sequence joins TRBV27 and TRBJ2-5; 8 positions match TRBD1. The CDR3 length is 17 residues. Germline CDR1 and CDR2: MNHEY and SMNVEV (reference sequence). The ends lost 5 bases at V and 4 bases at J; junction bases unmatched: 15. The CDR3 DNA is TGTGCCAGCAGTCCAGGACAGGGAATCTTGCCAGGAGAGACCCAGTACTTC. It yields the protein CASSPGQGILPGETQYF.

This clone was seen a handful of times. The chain employs TRBV24-1 and TRBJ2-6; tentatively, D is TRBD1 (5 bases). The CDR3 extends over 16 amino acids. Germline assignment: CDR1 KGHDR and CDR2 SFDVKD. Trimming pared 4 bases from V and 3 bases from J, leaving 12 bases between. The DNA for the CDR3 is TGTGCCACCAGTGACCAAAGCAGGGTTGGGGCCAACGTCCTGACTTTC. Its translation: CATSDQSRVGANVLTF.

The chain combines TRBV2 with TRBJ1-2; a possible D gene is TRBD1 (6 bases). Germline assignment: CDR1 SNHLY and CDR2 FYNNEI. There are 14 residues in the CDR3. The ends were cut back, 2 bases at V and 2 bases at J, with 9 bases in the middle. The CDR3 protein is CASSETGLNYGYTF. Here the CDR3 DNA reads TGTGCCAGCAGTGAAACAGGGCTCAACTATGGCTACACCTTC.

The gene calls are TRBV6-5 and TRBJ2-7, with a possible D match to TRBD1 (6 bases). Trimming took off 11 bases at V and 1 base at J, with 18 bases between the two ends. The CDR3 is 14 amino acids. The germline gives CDR1 MNHEY, CDR2 SVGAGI. The CDR3 DNA is TGTGCCTGTGTGACAGGAGCCTATTCCTACGAGCAGTACTTC. It codes for CACVTGAYSYEQYF.

The V gene is TRBV5-1, the J gene TRBJ2-7, with 11 bases that match TRBD2. This CDR3 is built from 15 residues. The germline gives CDR1 SGHRS, CDR2 YFSETQ. V lost 5 bases to trimming and J lost 5 bases; unmatched junction nucleotides: 9. CDR3 sequence (DNA): TGCGCCAGCAGTATAGCGGGAGGGTGGCTCCACGAGCAGTACTTC. This codes for CASSIAGGWLHEQYF.

This clone was seen once. J is TRBJ2-7 and V is TRBV28; 9 nucleotides align to TRBD2. In germline, CDR1 is MDHEN, CDR2 SYDVKM. The CDR3 extends over 15 amino acids. The ends lost 7 bases at V and 6 bases at J; junction bases unmatched: 13. The CDR3 DNA reads TGTGCCAGCAAAGTACCCGCGGGAGGGCCTCGCGAGCAGTACTTC. This sequence encodes CASKVPAGGPREQYF.

This chain uses TRBV4-1 with TRBJ2-3, with a possible D match to TRBD1 (7 bases). The CDR3 totals 15 residues. Per the germline V gene, CDR1 is MGHRA and CDR2 is YSYEKL. V was shortened by 4 bases and J by 0 bases, with 11 bases between the two germline ends. The CDR3 is CASSRRDSSTDTQYF. The CDR3 bases are TGCGCCAGCAGCCGGCGGGACAGTAGCACAGATACGCAGTATTTT.

This clone was recorded only once. J is TRBJ2-3 and V is TRBV27; D might be TRBD2 (6 bases). CDR1 is MNHEY and CDR2 is SMNVEV in the germline V gene (reference sequence). The CDR3 is 17 residues long. V was shortened by 3 bases and J by 0 bases, with 16 bases between the two germline ends. The CDR3 DNA follows: TGTGCCAGCAGTTTTCGCGGGGCTAGCCTTAGCACAGATACGCAGTATTTT. Its protein product is CASSFRGASLSTDTQYF.

The V gene is TRBV28, the J gene TRBJ1-2, with a tentative D call TRBD1 (6 bases). The CDR3 length is 14 residues. Per the germline V gene, CDR1 is MDHEN and CDR2 is SYDVKM. V lost 6 bases to trimming and J lost 8 bases, with 19 bases between them. The CDR3 region is CASRLTGGARGYTF. In DNA, the CDR3 is TGTGCCAGCAGGTTAACGGGGGGCGCAAGGGGCTACACCTTC.

This chain links TRBV5-6 with TRBJ1-3, with unresolved D. Germline-derived CDR1 and CDR2 are SGHDT and YYEEEE. Trimming took 4 bases from V and 4 from J, leaving 12 bases between them. This CDR3 comprises 14 residues. CDR3: CASSTAGFGNTIYF. CDR3 sequence (DNA): TGTGCCAGCAGCACGGCGGGCTTCGGAAACACCATATATTTT.

The chain has TRBV29-1 and TRBJ2-5; TRBD2 agrees at 7 bases. Unmatched junction bases numbered 9, after V lost 5 bases and J lost 3 bases. The length of the CDR3 is 14 residues. The germline CDR1 and CDR2 sequences are SQVTM and ANQGSEA. CDR3 DNA sequence: TGCAGCGTTCCCGGTGGGGGGGGGAAAGAGACCCAGTACTTC. It is translated as CSVPGGGGKETQYF.

The chain has TRBV5-1 and TRBJ2-1; TRBD2 matches 9 bases. The CDR3 length is 15 residues. Trimming removed 1 base from V and 10 bases from J; junction bases left unmatched: 9. The germline CDR1 and CDR2 sequences are SGHRS and YFSETQ. The CDR3 DNA is TGCGCCAGCAGCTTGAGTGCTAGCGGGATTTCCGAGCAGTTCTTC. Translating gives CASSLSASGISEQFF.

The chain has TRBV7-6 and TRBJ2-7; D gene unclear. Deletions cut 5 bases from V and 0 bases from J, with 17 bases between. Germline V gene data show CDR1 as SGHVS and CDR2 as FNYEAQ. CDR3 length: 16 amino acids. In nucleotides, the CDR3 is TGTGCCAGCAGCGCGAGAAGAGGCCAAAGCTCCTACGAGCAGTACTTC. Its translation is CASSARRGQSSYEQYF.

This chain joins TRBV29-1 and TRBJ2-5; 9 bases are a match to TRBD1. Germline CDR1 reads SQVTM; CDR2 reads ANQGSEA. The CDR3 loop spans 15 amino acids. The V segment lost 8 bases and the J segment 5 bases; nucleotides outside the gene matches: 15. The CDR3 reads CSSRETGGFGETQYF. CDR3 sequence (DNA): TGCAGCTCCCGGGAAACAGGGGGCTTTGGGGAGACCCAGTACTTC. Supplemented by reference TRBV29-1 and TRBJ2-5, the full variable domain reads SAVISQKPSRDICQRGTSLTIQCQVDSQVTMMFWYRQQPGQSLTLIATANQGSEATYESGFVIDKFPISRPNLTFSTLTVSNMSPEDSSIYLCSSRETGGFGETQYFGPGTRLLVL.

The chain has TRBV30 and TRBJ2-1, with unresolved D. Trimming removed 2 bases at V and 7 bases at J, with 9 bases between. This CDR3 region has 12 residues. CDR1 GTSNPN and CDR2 SVGIG come from the germline V gene (reference sequence). The CDR3 region has the DNA TGTGCCTGGAGTCCGTCCGGGAATGAGCAGTTCTTC. Translated, it gives CAWSPSGNEQFF.

This rearrangement joins TRBV4-1 to TRBJ2-3; 11 bases are shared with TRBD2. The trim removed 1 base at V and 3 bases at J, leaving 9 bases unmatched. The CDR3 has 18 residues. Per germline, CDR1 MGHRA and CDR2 YSYEKL. CDR3 nucleotides: TGCGCCAGCAGCCAAGCGCCTGTAGCGGGAGGGGGGACAGATACGCAGTATTTT. Residues: CASSQAPVAGGGTDTQYF.

This chain uses TRBV7-2 with TRBJ2-7; 11 bases are a match to TRBD2. The V segment lost 2 bases and the J segment 0 bases; nucleotides outside the gene matches: 6. The CDR3 covers 17 residues. Germline V CDR1 and CDR2: SGHTA, FQGNSA. CDR3 region: CASSLWASGRRSYEQYF. CDR3 DNA: TGTGCCAGCAGCTTATGGGCTAGCGGGAGGCGCTCCTACGAGCAGTACTTC.

J is TRBJ2-7 and V is TRBV19, with TRBD2 matching 14 bases. Trimming took 5 bases from V and 3 from J; bases not matched to a gene: 9. In germline, CDR1 is LNHDA, CDR2 SQIVND (reference sequence). There are 17 residues in the CDR3. CDR3 nucleotide sequence: TGTGCCAGTAGTCTTGGTTACGGGACTAGCGGGAGCTACGAGCAGTACTTC. Protein sequence: CASSLGYGTSGSYEQYF. Together with reference TRBV19 and TRBJ2-7, the CDR3 gives the full variable domain: DGGITQSPKYLFRKEGQNVTLSCEQNLNHDAMYWYRQDPGQGLRLIYYSQIVNDFQKGDIAEGYSVSREKKESFPLTVTSAQKNPTAFYLCASSLGYGTSGSYEQYFGPGTRLTVT.

CDR3 residues: CASSLLLAGADTQYF. The CDR3 DNA reads as TGTGCCAGCAGCTTGTTACTAGCGGGAGCAGATACGCAGTATTTT. This chain links TRBV5-6 with TRBJ2-3, with 11 bases lining up with TRBD2. Germline V gene sequence: CDR1 SGHDT, CDR2 YYEEEE. The CDR3 is 15 residues long. V lost 1 base and J lost 4; bases outside the gene matches: 2.

The chain is built from TRBV6-4 and TRBJ2-1, with 7 bases that match TRBD2. Germline V gene lookup returns CDR1 MRHNA and CDR2 SNTAGT. J lost 2 bases, V lost 8 bases, and 9 bases had no gene match. The CDR3 consists of 15 residues. The CDR3 here is CASPPSGLPYNEQFF. DNA for the CDR3: TGTGCCAGCCCACCATCGGGACTACCCTACAATGAGCAGTTCTTC.

The chain carries TRBV5-5 and TRBJ2-3; 11 bases line up with TRBD1. This CDR3 is built from 14 residues. V gave up 4 bases and J gave up 5 bases; unmatched junction bases: 3. Germline V CDR1 and CDR2: SGHKS, YYEKEE (reference sequence). Here the CDR3 DNA reads TGTGCCAGCAGCCAGGACAGGGGGCGAGATACGCAGTATTTT. It specifies CASSQDRGRDTQYF.

The CDR3, as DNA: TGCAGTGCCCCCCGGGGTACGCAGTATTTT. Translating gives CSAPRGTQYF. This chain uses TRBV20-1 with TRBJ2-3; weak D call: TRBD2 (5 bases). Deletions cut 6 bases from V and 8 bases from J, with 9 bases between. The germline V gene has CDR1 DFQATT and CDR2 SNEGSKA (reference sequence). There are 10 residues in the CDR3.